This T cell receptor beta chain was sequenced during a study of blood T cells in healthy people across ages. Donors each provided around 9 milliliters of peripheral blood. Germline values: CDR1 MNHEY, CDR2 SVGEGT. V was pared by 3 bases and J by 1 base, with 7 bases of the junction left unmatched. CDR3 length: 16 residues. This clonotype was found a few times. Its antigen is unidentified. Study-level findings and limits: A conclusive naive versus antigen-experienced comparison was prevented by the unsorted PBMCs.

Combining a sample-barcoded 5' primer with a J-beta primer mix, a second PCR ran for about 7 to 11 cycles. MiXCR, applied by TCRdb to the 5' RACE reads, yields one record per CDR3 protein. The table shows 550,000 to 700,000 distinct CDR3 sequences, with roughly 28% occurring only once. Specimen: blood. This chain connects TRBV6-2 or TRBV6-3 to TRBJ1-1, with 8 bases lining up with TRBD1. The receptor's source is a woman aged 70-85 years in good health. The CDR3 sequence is CASSYFRTGQNTEAFF. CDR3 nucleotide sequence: TGTGCCAGCAGTTATTTTCGGACAGGGCAGAACACTGAAGCTTTCTTT.